The 14 T cell receptor beta chains listed next were all sequenced from one sample in a study of early T cells in non-severe SARS-CoV-2 infection. TCRdb re-derived calls from the 5' RACE reads in MiXCR, one entry per CDR3 protein. This sample carries more than 45,000 distinct CDR3 sequences, roughly 8% of them seen once, and the ten largest clones take roughly 3.5%. The specimen sequenced was whole blood. The source is an adult who was a healthcare worker with PCR-confirmed SARS-CoV-2 infection or an uninfected control (not recorded which).

This clonotype was detected many times. The rearrangement uses TRBV7-3 and TRBJ2-3; 10 bases align to TRBD2. J lost 2 bases, V lost 5 bases, and 7 bases had no gene match. The germline V gene has CDR1 SGHTA and CDR2 FQGTGA. CDR3 length equals 16 residues. The CDR3 nucleotides read TGTGCCAGCAGCGAAGGGACTAGCGCCACCACAGATACGCAGTATTTT. It encodes CASSEGTSATTDTQYF.

This clonotype occurred many times. The rearrangement joins TRBV27 to TRBJ2-1; D is possibly TRBD1 (6 bases). The CDR3 has 17 residues. V lost 2 bases and J 0 bases, leaving 14 bases between the germline ends. Germline CDR1 is MNHEY and CDR2 is SMNVEV (reference sequence). This chain's CDR3 is CASSLIGDTDSYNEQFF. The CDR3, as DNA: TGTGCCAGCAGTTTAATTGGGGACACTGACTCCTACAATGAGCAGTTCTTC.

This chain links TRBV18 with TRBJ2-5; the D gene is possibly TRBD2 (5 bases). The CDR3 extends over 15 amino acids. Germline CDR1 is KGHSH and CDR2 is LQKENI. V lost 1 base, J lost 1 base, and 10 bases lay in between. CDR3 in DNA: TGTGCCAGCTCACCACGGTGGAGCGGCCAAGAGACCCAGTACTTC. It translates to CASSPRWSGQETQYF.

This clonotype turned up a few times. Written as DNA, the CDR3 is TGTGCCATCAGCGAAACGGGGACAGCCTACACTGAAGCTTTCTTT. Its protein product is CAISETGTAYTEAFF. The genes are TRBV10-3 and TRBJ1-1; 7 bases are shared with TRBD1. The CDR3 length is 15 residues. The ends lost 6 bases at V and 3 bases at J; junction bases unmatched: 10. Germline assignment: CDR1 ENHRY and CDR2 SYGVKD.

The gene calls are TRBV7-2 and TRBJ2-7; D is undetermined. V lost 7 bases to trimming and J lost 5 bases, with 15 bases between them. The germline gives CDR1 SGHTA, CDR2 FQGNSA. The CDR3 totals 13 residues. The DNA for the CDR3 is TGTGCCAGCACCATGGGTCCGATCCACGAGCAGTACTTC. Translating it yields CASTMGPIHEQYF.

A few counts support this clonotype. The chain uses TRBV5-4 and TRBJ2-3; D remains ambiguous. Germline CDR1 SGHNT, CDR2 YYREEE (reference sequence). The CDR3 runs 12 residues. V was trimmed by 4 bases and J by 2 bases, leaving 5 bases between them. In nucleotides, the CDR3 is TGTGCCAGCAGCGTTATCACAGATACGCAGTATTTT. This translates into CASSVITDTQYF.

This clonotype was found many times. The rearrangement joins TRBV7-9 to TRBJ2-1; either TRBD1 or TRBD2 may supply D (5 bases each). Germline V lookup: CDR1 SEHNR, CDR2 FQNEAQ (reference sequence). The germline V and J ends were trimmed by 5 bases and 6 bases, with 14 bases remaining between them. The CDR3 sequence is 14 residues long. CDR3 residues: CASSPAFGGNEQFF. As DNA, the CDR3 is TGTGCCAGCAGCCCAGCGTTTGGGGGCAATGAGCAGTTCTTC.

This clonotype was recorded many times. The gene calls are TRBV28 and TRBJ2-7; D is possibly TRBD1 or TRBD2 (5 bases each). V lost 6 bases, J lost 8 bases, and 14 bases lay in between. The CDR3 is made up of 12 amino acids. From germline, CDR1 is MDHEN and CDR2 SYDVKM. The CDR3 sequence: CASSLVGAQQYF. CDR3 DNA sequence: TGTGCCAGCAGCCTCGTCGGGGCCCAGCAGTACTTC. Combining the CDR3 with reference TRBV28 and TRBJ2-7 gives the whole variable domain DVKVTQSSRYLVKRTGEKVFLECVQDMDHENMFWYRQDPGLGLRLIYFSYDVKMKEKGDIPEGYSVSREKKERFSLILESASTNQTSMYLCASSLVGAQQYFGPGTRLTVT.

As regards this clonotype: One base away lies a much larger clone, so this may be a sequencing read error. The rearrangement links TRBV12-3 or TRBV12-4 to TRBJ1-2; D gene ambiguous. The CDR3 extends over 10 amino acids. CDR3 residues: CSWAHYGYAF. CDR3 bases: TGTTCCTGGGCCCACTATGGCTACGCCTTC.

This clonotype came up many times. The chain recombines TRBV29-1 with TRBJ2-5; 8 positions match TRBD1. The V gene end was trimmed by 7 bases and the J gene end by 4 bases; junction bases not matched to a gene: 8. The V gene's germline CDR1 is SQVTM and CDR2 ANQGSEA. The CDR3 sequence is 13 residues long. In nucleotides, the CDR3 is TGCAGCGCCGCGGACAGGGTTGTAGAGACCCAGTACTTC. Residues: CSAADRVVETQYF.

This clonotype was detected only a few times. The rearrangement joins TRBV20-1 to TRBJ2-5, with D unresolved. CDR3 length: 12 residues. Germline V gives CDR1 DFQATT, CDR2 SNEGSKA (reference sequence). The V end lost 3 bases, the J end lost 4 bases, and 9 bases lay between the germline ends. The CDR3 DNA is TGCAGTGCTAGTCCAACGGGAGAGACCCAGTACTTC. This encodes CSASPTGETQYF.

The table lists this clonotype with many counts. The chain carries TRBV6-4 and TRBJ1-2; 8 positions match TRBD1. CDR1 and CDR2 from the germline V gene are MRHNA and SNTAGT. The CDR3 contains 16 residues. V trimming: 3 bases; J trimming: 4 bases; junction bases outside the gene matches: 10. CDR3: CASSEMTGAGSYGYTF. CDR3 nucleotides: TGTGCCAGCAGTGAGATGACAGGGGCGGGCTCCTATGGCTACACCTTC.

This clonotype was observed many times. The CDR3 DNA is TGCAGCGTTGTAGTAGCGGGAGTTGAGCAGTTCTTC. This translates into CSVVVAGVEQFF. The chain couples TRBV29-1 to TRBJ2-1, with 9 bases aligning to TRBD2. The V and J ends lost 4 bases and 9 bases, in that order; junction bases with no gene match: 4. The CDR3 length is 12 residues. Germline V gene sequence: CDR1 SQVTM, CDR2 ANQGSEA.

The chain joins TRBV10-3 to TRBJ2-3; D gene ambiguous. This CDR3 is 13 amino acids long. Trimming took off 4 bases at V and 0 bases at J, with 5 bases between the two ends. CDR1 is ENHRY, CDR2 SYGVKD, per germline. The CDR3 nucleotides read TGTGCCATCAGTGCCGAGAGCACAGATACGCAGTATTTT. Its translation is CAISAESTDTQYF.